A single T cell receptor (beta chain) is shown here with its context. Its antigen is still unknown. These data are taken from a study of shared clonotypes between healthy human individuals. Regarding the study as a whole: Naive subsets generally had larger estimated richness than memory subsets. Limitation of the genetic and exposure-history diversity represented came from the few donors.

Unmatched junction bases numbered 9, after V lost 4 bases and J lost 4 bases. In germline, CDR1 is MGHRA, CDR2 YSYEKL. The CDR3 sequence is 15 residues long. CD45RO-negative cells were positively selected for CCR7, leaving out terminally differentiated effector memory CD45RA+ cells. Data came from immunoSEQ multiplex PCR; TCRdb stores just in-frame clones and leaves some out. The repertoire has about 2 million clones, approximately 95% of them found once; the top ten carry 0.95% to 1.5%. The TCR sequence derives from a man aged 18 to 30 in good health. The sequencing sample was made of naive CD8+ T cells sorted from blood. This chain connects TRBV4-1 to TRBJ2-7; TRBD1 matches at 8 bases. This chain's CDR3 is CASSPRDRSDYEQYF. CDR3 DNA sequence: TGCGCCAGCAGCCCCCGGGACAGGAGTGATTACGAGCAGTACTTC.